This T cell receptor beta chain was sequenced during a study of cytomegalovirus exposure and HLA in healthy donors. Findings and limits, study-wide: The authors later linked a missense DCLRE1C variant to TCR beta V- and J-gene trimming. At a 0.05 false discovery rate, a later analysis found 16,951 TCR beta sequences to be associated with HLA alleles.

Primers: 60 Vbeta forward and 13 Jbeta reverse. Original methodology: A later analysis tallied 80 million to 100 million unique TCR beta chains, roughly 11 million of them shared. Here immunoSEQ multiplex PCR was the method, and the copy in TCRdb shows in-frame clones only, minus some. V and J calls plus clone size are reproduced from that table; the DNA served to infer D and trimming. This table has 84,000 or so clones, roughly 80% appearing once. The germline V gene has CDR1 WSHSY and CDR2 SAAADI. The CDR3 has 13 residues. Trimming shortened V by 8 bases and J by 5 bases, and 13 bases separated the two germline ends. In regard to this clone: Its specificity is unknown.

Sequences were obtained from PBMCs. The source is a boy younger than 18 in good health and CMV-seronegative. The chain recombines TRBV10-2 with TRBJ2-1; D may be TRBD2 (7 bases). CDR3 DNA: TGCGCCAGCGGGAGGGGGGAGGACAATGAGCAGTTCTTC. Protein sequence: CASGRGEDNEQFF.